A selection of T cell receptor beta chains follows, all from one sample in a study of CD8+CD57+ T cells in acquired aplastic anemia. MiXCR was run by TCRdb on the reads, yielding one entry per CDR3 protein. This table has approximately 380,000 distinct CDR3 sequences, 60% to 80% appearing once. Sequencing was done on a sample of sorted CD4+, CD8+, or CD8+CD57+ T cells (not recorded which) from PBMCs. These receptors originate from a human donor in good health, serving as a control. The CDR3 runs from the conserved cysteine through the conserved F or W. The order of the fields is clone size, D gene, V gene, J gene, CDR3 DNA, CDR3 protein. D genes are given only for firm matches. A row's size may be missing; if present it is once, few, many or a size class.

>few|TRBD1|TRBV14|TRBJ2-3
TGTGCCAGCAGCCTCCGGGACAGGGGATCAGATACGCAGTATTTT
CASSLRDRGSDTQYF
>.|TRBD1|TRBV7-9|TRBJ1-5
TGTGCCAGCAGCTCCCCGGGAGGGGGCAAGCCACAGCATTTT
CASSSPGGGKPQHF
>.|.|TRBV6-1|TRBJ1-1
TGTGCCAGTCGTGGTAACTCAGGATATATGGCTTTCTTT
CASRGNSGYMAFF
>.|TRBD1|TRBV7-9|TRBJ2-1
TGTGCCAGCAGCGCTAGCCAGGGGGAAGACAATGAGCATTTCTTC
CASSASQGEDNEHFF
>.|.|TRBV14|TRBJ2-5
TGTGCCAGCAGCTTAGCGTTCCAGCCAGGGTCCCAGTACTTC
CASSLAFQPGSQYF
>.|.|TRBV7-2|TRBJ1-4
TGTGCCAGCAGCTCCGGGCAGTCCCCAGATACGCAGTATTTTTTT
CASSSGQSPDTQYFF
>many|.|TRBV20-1|TRBJ2-5
TGCAGTGCTAGAGATGGGTCCGGGGGCCTCCAAGAGACCCAGTACTTC
CSARDGSGGLQETQYF
>few|.|TRBV5-1|TRBJ2-2
TGCGCCAGCAGCGCCGTGGGCACACTGAACACTGGGGAGCTGTTTTTT
CASSAVGTLNTGELFF
>few|.|TRBV19|TRBJ1-1
TGTGCCAGTAAGGAATCAGAGGGCACTGAAGCTTTCTTT
CASKESEGTEAFF
>.|.|TRBV20-1|TRBJ1-2
TGCAGTGCTAGATGGGACACCAACTATGGCTACACCTTC
CSARWDTNYGYTF
>.|.|TRBV6-6|TRBJ2-5
TGTGCCAGCAGTGTTGGGCGCGGTACCGGGGAGACCCAGTACTTC
CASSVGRGTGETQYF
>once|.|TRBV2|TRBJ2-7
TGTGCCAGCAGCAAATCAGGCTACCTCCACGAGCAGTACTTC
CASSKSGYLHEQYF
>few|.|TRBV7-8|TRBJ1-1
TGTGCCAGCAGCTTAGTTCCCACAACGGCAAGTGCTTTCTTT
CASSLVPTTASAFF
>.|.|TRBV7-2|TRBJ1-3
TGTGCCAGCAGCTTAGGCGGCAGGGTCTCTCGACCGATCATATATTTT
CASSLGGRVSRPIIYF
>.|.|TRBV5-1|TRBJ1-1
TGCGCCAGTACCTTGGAGGGGGGGACTGAAGCTTTCTTT
CASTLEGGTEAFF
>.|.|TRBV7-2|TRBJ1-5
TGTGCCAGCAGCTCGGCCCCCAGACAGGCCCATTCCTTC
CASSSAPRQAHSF
>.|.|TRBV9|TRBJ1-6
.
CASSARGVGPGTF
>many|.|TRBV7-3|TRBJ1-6
TGTGCCAGCAGCTTAGACAATTCACCCCTCCACTTT
CASSLDNSPLHF
>.|.|TRBV10-3|TRBJ1-2
TGTGCCATCACCACCGACAGCTCTGGAAACACCTTC
CAITTDSSGNTF
>.|.|TRBV7-2|TRBJ2-1
TGTGCCAGCAGCTTAGAGGGCGGGGCGTGCTACGATGAGCAGTTCTTC
CASSLEGGACYDEQFF
>many|TRBD2|TRBV4-2|TRBJ2-3
TGTGCCAGCAGCCCCCATGGGACTAGCGGGGGAGATACGCAGTATTTT
CASSPHGTSGGDTQYF
>.|.|TRBV25-1|TRBJ2-4
TGTGCCAGCAGTGCCCCGGGGCGAGACATTCAGTACTTC
CASSAPGRDIQYF
>many|TRBD1|TRBV11-2|TRBJ2-5
TGTGCCAGCAGCTTACATGGGAACCGGGACAGTGGGGAGACCCAGTACTTC
CASSLHGNRDSGETQYF
>.|TRBD2|TRBV20-1|TRBJ2-3
TGCAGTGCTGGGGCTAGCGGTGAGCAGACGCAGTATTTT
CSAGASGEQTQYF
>.|.|TRBV15|TRBJ1-2
TGTGCCAGCAGTTGCGATGGGAACTATGGCGAGCACTTC
CASSCDGNYGEHF
>.|.|TRBV9|TRBJ2-7
TGTGCCAGCAGCGTAGGTCCGTTATCTACGAGCAGTAAGTACTTC
CASSVGPLSTSSKYF
>.|.|TRBV7-2|TRBJ2-1
TGTGCCAGCAGCTTAGGGTGGGGGCCTTTCAATGAGCAGTTCTTC
CASSLGWGPFNEQFF
>.|.|TRBV10-2|TRBJ2-1
TGCGCCAGCAGTGAAAGGTTTAATGAGCAGTTCTTC
CASSERFNEQFF
>many|.|TRBV2|TRBJ1-1
TGTGCCAGCAGGTTCCGCGGGAACACTGAAGCTTTCTTT
CASRFRGNTEAFF
>.|.|TRBV4-2|TRBJ1-4
TGTGCCAGCAGCCAAGATATCCAGGGAGTTAATAATGAAAAACTGTTTTTT
CASSQDIQGVNNEKLFF
>once|TRBD2|TRBV9|TRBJ2-7
TGTGCCATCAGTGGACAAAACAGCGGGATTTACGAGCAGTACTTC
CAISGQNSGIYEQYF
>.|.|TRBV20-1|TRBJ1-1
TGCAGCCTTCCAGGGTCGGGGTCATACGCTGAAGCTTTCTTT
CSLPGSGSYAEAFF
>.|TRBD2|TRBV9|TRBJ2-3
TGTGCCAGCAGCGTGGCGGGGGGTTCAGATACGCAGTATTTT
CASSVAGGSDTQYF
>.|.|TRBV2|TRBJ2-7
TGTGCCAGCAGTACGCCGAATTCCTACGAGCAGTACTTC
CASSTPNSYEQYF
>many|.|TRBV12-3/TRBV12-4|TRBJ1-3
TGTGCCAGCAGTTTAATGGCTGACTCTGGAAACACCATATATTTT
CASSLMADSGNTIYF
>.|TRBD1|TRBV6-1|TRBJ1-2
TGTGCCAGCTTTAGGGGGGGGACAGGGAACGATGGCTACACCTTC
CASFRGGTGNDGYTF
>.|.|TRBV20-1|TRBJ1-3
TGCAGTGCTACTCCCGTGACAGTAATGACCATATATTTT
CSATPVTVMTIYF
>many|TRBD1|TRBV2|TRBJ1-5
TGTGCCAGCAGGGAGGGAGGGACAGGGTTCAATCAGCCCCAGCATTTT
CASREGGTGFNQPQHF
>.|.|TRBV7-3|TRBJ1-3
TGTGCCAGCAGCTTGGACCGGGGTCTCTGTGAAAACACCATATGTTTT
CASSLDRGLCENTICF
>.|.|TRBV5-1|TRBJ2-6
TGCGCCAGCAGCTTGAATCCGGCTGGGGCCAACGTCCTGACTTTC
CASSLNPAGANVLTF
>few|TRBD1|TRBV7-8|TRBJ1-5
TGTGCCAGCAGCTTCCACCGACAGGGTACCGCTTCCAATCAGCCCCAGCATTTT
CASSFHRQGTASNQPQHF
>many|TRBD2|TRBV19|TRBJ2-1
TGTGCCAGTAGTCCCAGACTAGCGGGGGAGGTCAATGAGCAGTTCTTC
CASSPRLAGEVNEQFF
>many|.|TRBV6-1|TRBJ1-2
TGTGCCAGCAGTGCGTCGGAATACTATGGCTACACCTTC
CASSASEYYGYTF
>.|.|TRBV7-2|TRBJ2-7
TGCGCCAGCAGCTTAGCTCCGACAGGGGAGGGCTTCGGGCAGTACTTC
CASSLAPTGEGFGQYF
>many|.|TRBV7-3|TRBJ1-5
TGTGCCAGCAGCCTAAGGGGAGGTCAGCCCCAGCATTTT
CASSLRGGQPQHF
>.|TRBD1|TRBV12-3/TRBV12-4|TRBJ1-5
TGTGCCAGCAGTCCACGACAGGGGGCAGCGCCCCAGCATTTT
CASSPRQGAAPQHF
>.|.|TRBV4-1|TRBJ1-2
TGCGCCAGCAGCCAACCCTCCCCCAAGACGAATGGCTACACCTTC
CASSQPSPKTNGYTF
>many|.|TRBV18|TRBJ1-1
TGTGCCAGCTCACCTTCGCCCCACACTGAAGCTTTCTTT
CASSPSPHTEAFF
>.|.|TRBV2|TRBJ2-7
TGTGCCAGCAGCTTAGGCAAGCGGGAGCAGTACTTC
CASSLGKREQYF
>many|TRBD1|TRBV4-1|TRBJ1-2
TGCGCCAGCAGCCAAGAAGAGTTAGGGGGCCTCGCCTTC
CASSQEELGGLAF